The entry below gives a single T cell receptor (beta chain) sequence along with its context. A multiplex PCR was run with 60 Vbeta primers and 13 Jbeta primers. Some clones are missing from TCRdb's copy, which holds only in-frame ones; the method was immunoSEQ multiplex PCR. The data contain about 140,000 clones, approximately 79% of them singletons. This sample was included in a study of cytomegalovirus exposure and HLA in healthy donors. V was pared by 6 bases and J by 2 bases, with 3 bases of the junction left unmatched. In germline, CDR1 is LNHDA, CDR2 SQIVND (reference sequence). CDR3 length equals 13 residues.

This receptor was obtained from a male donor in good health and CMV-seronegative. This rearrangement joins TRBV19 to TRBJ2-5; 7 bases fit TRBD2. The material sequenced was PBMCs. CDR3 in amino acids: CASSRAGQETQYF. CDR3 nucleotide sequence: TGTGCCAGTAGCAGAGCGGGGCAAGAGACCCAGTACTTC.